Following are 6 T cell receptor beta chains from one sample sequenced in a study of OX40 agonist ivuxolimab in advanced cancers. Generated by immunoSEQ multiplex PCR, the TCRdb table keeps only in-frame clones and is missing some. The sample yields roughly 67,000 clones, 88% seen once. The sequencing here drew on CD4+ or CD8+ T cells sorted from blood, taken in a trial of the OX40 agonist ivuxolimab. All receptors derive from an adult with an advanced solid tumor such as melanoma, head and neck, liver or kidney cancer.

The chain's CDR3 is CASSQTGYYEQYF. The CDR3 nucleotides are TGTGCCAGCTCACAAACAGGGTACTACGAGCAGTACTTC. The V and J genes are TRBV18 and TRBJ2-7; the D gene is possibly TRBD1 (6 bases). Germline-derived CDR1 and CDR2 are KGHSH and LQKENI. The germline V and J ends were trimmed by 4 bases and 3 bases, with 10 bases remaining between them. The CDR3 covers 13 residues.

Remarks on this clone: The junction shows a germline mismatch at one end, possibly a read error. The DNA for the CDR3 is TGTGCCAGCGGTTTGCGGATTACTGGAAACACCATATATTTT. Residues: CASGLRITGNTIYF. The chain employs TRBV28 and TRBJ1-3; D is uncertain. CDR3 length: 14 residues. CDR1 is MDHEN, CDR2 SYDVKM, per germline.

The CDR3 region is CASSREGSGGAMGQNIQYF. The CDR3 nucleotides read TGCGCCAGCAGCCGCGAGGGGAGCGGGGGGGCTATGGGCCAAAACATTCAGTACTTC. This chain uses TRBV5-1 with TRBJ2-4, with TRBD2 identical over 10 bases. The germline V gene encodes CDR1 SGHRS and CDR2 YFSETQ. The junction had 18 bases not matched to a gene; V was cut back by 4 bases and J by 5 bases. The CDR3 contains 19 residues.

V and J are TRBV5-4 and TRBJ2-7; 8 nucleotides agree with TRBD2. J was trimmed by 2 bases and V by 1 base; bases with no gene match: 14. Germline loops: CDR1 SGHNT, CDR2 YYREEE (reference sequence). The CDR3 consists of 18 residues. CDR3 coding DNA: TGTGCCAGCAGCTTGAATTTTCCTCGAGCGGGGGCCCCCTACGAGCAGTACTTC. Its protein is CASSLNFPRAGAPYEQYF.

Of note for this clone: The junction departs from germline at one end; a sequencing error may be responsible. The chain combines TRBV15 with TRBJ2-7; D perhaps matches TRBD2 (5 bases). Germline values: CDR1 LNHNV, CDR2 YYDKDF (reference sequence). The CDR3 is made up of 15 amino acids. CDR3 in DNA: TGTGCCACCAGCGGAGACACCGGGGTCTCCTACGAGCAGTACTTC. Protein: CATSGDTGVSYEQYF.

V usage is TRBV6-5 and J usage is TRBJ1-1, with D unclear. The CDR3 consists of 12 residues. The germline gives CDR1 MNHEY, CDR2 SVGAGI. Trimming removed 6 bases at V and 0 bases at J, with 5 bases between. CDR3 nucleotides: TGTGCCAGCAGCGGGCTGAACACTGAAGCTTTCTTT. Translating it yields CASSGLNTEAFF.